A single sample is the source of the 2 T cell receptor beta chains below, sequenced in a study of blood T cells in healthy people across ages (dated by TCRdb to between 2015 and 2016). Library preparation employed 5' RACE. The instrument was an Illumina HiSeq 2500. A second PCR of 7 to 11 cycles was performed with a sample-barcoded 5' primer and a J-beta primer mix. Using fastp at Q25 and MiXCR, TCRdb reprocessed the public reads and kept productive beta chains. CDR3 protein duplicates are merged, each entry listing the most common genes and DNA. Counted in this sample were roughly 1,000,000 distinct CDR3 sequences; approximately 25% of them appeared once. The leading ten clones occupy less than 0.75% of the sample. These same data were also listed under a study on T cells of mothers and their children.

Sequencing was carried out using blood. All receptors derive from a girl under 10 years old in good health.

The DNA of the CDR3 is TGTGCCAGCAGCGATAGCCTACTAGCGGGGGCCCAAGAGACCCAGTACTTC. Amino acid sequence: CASSDSLLAGAQETQYF. The chain joins TRBV9 to TRBJ2-5, with 11 bases matching TRBD2. The CDR3 is 17 amino acids. In germline, CDR1 is SGDLS, CDR2 YYNGEE. V dropped 3 bases and J dropped 1; count of bases not matched to a gene: 8. The complete variable domain, with remaining parts taken from reference TRBV9 and TRBJ2-5, reads DSGVTQTPKHLITATGQRVTLRCSPRSGDLSVYWYQQSLDQGLQFLIQYYNGEERAKGNILERFSAQQFPDLHSELNLSSLELGDSALYFCASSDSLLAGAQETQYFGPGTRLLVL.

This clonotype appeared many times. The J gene is TRBJ2-5, the V gene TRBV5-1; 7 bases map to TRBD1. V lost 5 bases to trimming and J lost 0 bases; unmatched junction nucleotides: 1. CDR1 and CDR2 from the germline V gene are SGHRS and YFSETQ. The CDR3 runs 13 residues. The CDR3 DNA follows: TGCGCCAGCAGACAGGGGAACCAAGAGACCCAGTACTTC. Encoded protein: CASRQGNQETQYF.